This is a list of T cell receptor beta chains from one sample in a study of early T cells in non-severe SARS-CoV-2 infection. TCRdb re-called the 5' RACE reads through MiXCR, storing one row per CDR3 protein. The repertoire has about 77,000 distinct CDR3 sequences, over 4% of them found once; the top ten carry 7.3%. The sequencing used whole blood, collected at baseline. The receptors shown here come from an adult who was a healthcare worker with PCR-confirmed SARS-CoV-2 infection or an uninfected control (not recorded which). Each CDR3 is given with its conserved first and last residue. Each record gives: clone size, V gene, D gene, CDR3 length, J gene, CDR3 protein, CDR3 DNA. The D gene is left open where the match is weak. Only some rows state a clone size, as once, few, many or a class for expanded clones.

abundance: few
v_gene: TRBV6-6
d_gene: NA
len: 16
j_gene: TRBJ2-6
CDR3aa: CASSYSGAPGANVLTF
CDR3nt: TGTGCCAGCAGTTACTCAGGGGCCCCTGGGGCCAACGTCCTGACTTTC

abundance: many
v_gene: TRBV5-6
d_gene: NA
len: 14
j_gene: TRBJ2-7
CDR3aa: CASSLGSLRYEQYF
CDR3nt: TGTGCCAGCAGCTTGGGTTCGCTTCGGTACGAGCAGTACTTC

abundance: few
v_gene: TRBV7-2
d_gene: NA
len: 15
j_gene: TRBJ2-2
CDR3aa: CASSLDPRGAGELFF
CDR3nt: TGTGCCAGCAGCTTAGATCCCCGGGGCGCCGGGGAGCTGTTTTTT

abundance: NA
v_gene: TRBV7-2
d_gene: NA
len: 14
j_gene: TRBJ2-3
CDR3aa: CASSLSVSTDTQYF
CDR3nt: TGTGCCAGCAGCTTAAGCGTTAGCACAGATACGCAGTATTTT

abundance: few
v_gene: TRBV6-1
d_gene: NA
len: 15
j_gene: TRBJ2-3
CDR3aa: CASSERRAHKDTQYF
CDR3nt: TGTGCCAGCAGTGAAAGAAGGGCACATAAAGATACGCAGTATTTT

abundance: NA
v_gene: TRBV18
d_gene: NA
len: 14
j_gene: TRBJ2-5
CDR3aa: CASSPAGPLETQYF
CDR3nt: TGTGCCAGCTCCCCCGCGGGACCCCTGGAGACCCAGTACTTC

abundance: few
v_gene: TRBV11-2
d_gene: NA
len: 14
j_gene: TRBJ1-6
CDR3aa: CASSPQGYGSPLHF
CDR3nt: TGTGCCAGCAGCCCCCAGGGTTACGGTTCACCCCTCCACTTT

abundance: few
v_gene: TRBV5-1
d_gene: NA
len: 14
j_gene: TRBJ2-1
CDR3aa: CASSGGPPYNEQFF
CDR3nt: TGCGCCAGCAGCGGGGGGCCCCCCTACAATGAGCAGTTCTTC

abundance: few
v_gene: TRBV7-9
d_gene: NA
len: 18
j_gene: TRBJ2-3
CDR3aa: CASSPPHSGSGSRDTQYF
CDR3nt: TGTGCCAGCAGCCCACCCCACTCGGGAAGTGGGTCCAGAGATACGCAGTATTTT

abundance: NA
v_gene: TRBV7-2
d_gene: NA
len: 14
j_gene: TRBJ2-6
CDR3aa: CASSLPRGANVLTF
CDR3nt: TGTGCCAGCAGCCTACCACGGGGGGCCAACGTCCTGACTTTC

abundance: NA
v_gene: TRBV7-6
d_gene: NA
len: 14
j_gene: TRBJ2-6
CDR3aa: CASSQGPGANVLTF
CDR3nt: TGTGCCAGCAGCCAGGGGCCGGGGGCCAACGTCCTGACTTTC

abundance: NA
v_gene: TRBV5-1
d_gene: TRBD1
len: 15
j_gene: TRBJ2-3
CDR3aa: CASSLRDSFTDTQYF
CDR3nt: TGCGCCAGCAGCTTGCGGGACAGCTTCACAGATACGCAGTATTTT

abundance: many
v_gene: TRBV7-2
d_gene: TRBD2
len: 20
j_gene: TRBJ2-1
CDR3aa: CASSNRGLAGERSSYNEQFF
CDR3nt: TGTGCCAGCAGCAATAGGGGACTAGCGGGAGAAAGATCCTCCTACAATGAGCAGTTCTTC

abundance: many
v_gene: TRBV14
d_gene: TRBD1
len: 14
j_gene: TRBJ2-7
CDR3aa: CASSQGQGTYEQYF
CDR3nt: TGTGCCAGCAGCCAAGGACAGGGGACCTACGAGCAGTACTTC

abundance: many
v_gene: TRBV7-9
d_gene: NA
len: 16
j_gene: TRBJ2-3
CDR3aa: CASSQGQRSSTDTQYF
CDR3nt: TGTGCCAGCAGTCAAGGCCAGCGGTCCAGCACAGATACGCAGTATTTT

abundance: NA
v_gene: TRBV19
d_gene: NA
len: 15
j_gene: TRBJ1-1
CDR3aa: CASSEDLRGRTEAFF
CDR3nt: TGTGCCAGTAGTGAGGACCTCCGGGGGAGGACTGAAGCTTTCTTT

abundance: few
v_gene: TRBV12-3/TRBV12-4
d_gene: TRBD1
len: 15
j_gene: TRBJ2-1
CDR3aa: CASSRRGTSYNEQFF
CDR3nt: TGTGCCAGCAGTCGCAGGGGGACCTCCTACAATGAGCAGTTCTTC

abundance: few
v_gene: TRBV7-6
d_gene: NA
len: 13
j_gene: TRBJ2-3
CDR3aa: CASSLNVADTQYF
CDR3nt: TGTGCCAGCAGCTTAAATGTCGCAGATACGCAGTATTTT

abundance: few
v_gene: TRBV19
d_gene: TRBD2
len: 16
j_gene: TRBJ2-7
CDR3aa: CASSIGLGGSSYEQYF
CDR3nt: TGTGCCAGTAGTATAGGTCTCGGCGGGAGCTCCTACGAGCAGTACTTC

abundance: many
v_gene: TRBV4-2
d_gene: TRBD1
len: 13
j_gene: TRBJ2-7
CDR3aa: CASSPTGVYEQYF
CDR3nt: TGTGCCAGCAGCCCGACAGGGGTGTACGAGCAGTACTTC

abundance: NA
v_gene: TRBV9
d_gene: TRBD2
len: 16
j_gene: TRBJ2-1
CDR3aa: CASSSRLASSYNEQFF
CDR3nt: TGTGCCAGCAGCTCCAGACTAGCCAGCTCCTACAATGAGCAGTTCTTC

abundance: many
v_gene: TRBV11-2
d_gene: NA
len: 15
j_gene: TRBJ2-7
CDR3aa: CASSLDRFRNNEQYF
CDR3nt: TGTGCCAGCAGCTTAGACAGGTTCCGGAATAACGAGCAGTACTTC

abundance: many
v_gene: TRBV4-2
d_gene: TRBD2
len: 17
j_gene: TRBJ2-4
CDR3aa: CASSPTLGEGRVNIQYF
CDR3nt: TGTGCCAGCAGCCCGACCCTTGGGGAGGGGCGGGTAAACATTCAGTACTTC

abundance: few
v_gene: TRBV5-1
d_gene: NA
len: 12
j_gene: TRBJ2-3
CDR3aa: CASSLAWDTQYF
CDR3nt: TGCGCCAGCAGCTTGGCCTGGGATACGCAGTATTTT

abundance: few
v_gene: TRBV3-1
d_gene: NA
len: 13
j_gene: TRBJ2-7
CDR3aa: CASGRLGSYEQYF
CDR3nt: TGTGCCAGCGGTCGACTTGGCTCCTACGAGCAGTACTTC

abundance: few
v_gene: TRBV12-3/TRBV12-4
d_gene: NA
len: 14
j_gene: TRBJ1-1
CDR3aa: CASSLLGATTEAFF
CDR3nt: TGTGCCAGCAGTTTGCTGGGGGCGACAACTGAAGCTTTCTTT

abundance: NA
v_gene: TRBV5-6
d_gene: NA
len: 15
j_gene: TRBJ1-5
CDR3aa: CASTRRHKGNQPQHF
CDR3nt: TGTGCCAGCACCCGACGGCACAAGGGCAATCAGCCCCAGCATTTT

abundance: NA
v_gene: TRBV29-1
d_gene: NA
len: 14
j_gene: TRBJ1-1
CDR3aa: CSVERKLSTSEAFF
CDR3nt: TGCAGCGTTGAACGTAAACTGTCTACGTCTGAAGCTTTCTTT

abundance: few
v_gene: TRBV12-3/TRBV12-4
d_gene: TRBD1
len: 14
j_gene: TRBJ2-7
CDR3aa: CASSPPPDRGGQYF
CDR3nt: TGTGCCAGCAGCCCTCCCCCCGACAGGGGGGGGCAGTACTTC

abundance: many
v_gene: TRBV12-3/TRBV12-4
d_gene: NA
len: 14
j_gene: TRBJ2-1
CDR3aa: CASSVTSSYNEQFF
CDR3nt: TGTGCCAGCAGTGTGACGAGTTCCTACAATGAGCAGTTCTTC

abundance: many
v_gene: TRBV7-9
d_gene: NA
len: 14
j_gene: TRBJ2-2
CDR3aa: CASSLAQGTGELFF
CDR3nt: TGTGCCAGCAGCCTAGCGCAGGGCACCGGGGAGCTGTTTTTT

abundance: NA
v_gene: TRBV4-1
d_gene: NA
len: 14
j_gene: TRBJ2-1
CDR3aa: CASSQDPGVSEQFF
CDR3nt: TGCGCCAGCAGCCAAGATCCGGGGGTCTCTGAGCAGTTCTTC

abundance: many
v_gene: TRBV15
d_gene: TRBD1
len: 14
j_gene: TRBJ1-5
CDR3aa: CATSIDRVNQPQHF
CDR3nt: TGTGCCACCAGCATCGACAGGGTCAATCAGCCCCAGCATTTT

abundance: many
v_gene: TRBV20-1
d_gene: NA
len: 12
j_gene: TRBJ1-2
CDR3aa: CSAGDTSIGYTF
CDR3nt: TGCAGTGCCGGGGACACTTCTATCGGCTACACCTTC

abundance: few
v_gene: TRBV2
d_gene: TRBD1
len: 14
j_gene: TRBJ2-7
CDR3aa: CASTRTGGSYEQYF
CDR3nt: TGTGCCAGCACCCGGACAGGGGGGAGCTACGAGCAGTACTTC

abundance: NA
v_gene: TRBV5-1
d_gene: TRBD2
len: 17
j_gene: TRBJ2-3
CDR3aa: CASSLAAGGPPTDTQYF
CDR3nt: TGCGCCAGCAGCTTGGCTGCGGGAGGGCCCCCCACAGATACGCAGTATTTT

abundance: many
v_gene: TRBV19
d_gene: NA
len: 14
j_gene: TRBJ1-5
CDR3aa: CASSPYSSNQPQHF
CDR3nt: TGTGCCAGTAGTCCGTACAGTAGCAATCAGCCCCAGCATTTT

abundance: few
v_gene: TRBV19
d_gene: NA
len: 18
j_gene: TRBJ2-1
CDR3aa: CASTRERSSGSIHNEQFF
CDR3nt: TGTGCCAGTACCCGGGAGAGATCGTCGGGTTCCATTCACAATGAGCAGTTCTTC

abundance: few
v_gene: TRBV7-9
d_gene: TRBD1
len: 15
j_gene: TRBJ2-7
CDR3aa: CASSTRQGPIYEQYF
CDR3nt: TGTGCCAGCAGCACCCGACAGGGACCTATCTACGAGCAGTACTTC

abundance: many
v_gene: TRBV28
d_gene: TRBD1
len: 15
j_gene: TRBJ1-5
CDR3aa: CASSPQAGGDQPQHF
CDR3nt: TGTGCCAGCAGTCCACAAGCAGGGGGGGATCAGCCCCAGCATTTT

abundance: few
v_gene: TRBV12-3/TRBV12-4
d_gene: NA
len: 13
j_gene: TRBJ1-1
CDR3aa: CASSQMDRAEAFF
CDR3nt: TGTGCCAGCAGTCAAATGGACAGAGCTGAAGCTTTCTTT